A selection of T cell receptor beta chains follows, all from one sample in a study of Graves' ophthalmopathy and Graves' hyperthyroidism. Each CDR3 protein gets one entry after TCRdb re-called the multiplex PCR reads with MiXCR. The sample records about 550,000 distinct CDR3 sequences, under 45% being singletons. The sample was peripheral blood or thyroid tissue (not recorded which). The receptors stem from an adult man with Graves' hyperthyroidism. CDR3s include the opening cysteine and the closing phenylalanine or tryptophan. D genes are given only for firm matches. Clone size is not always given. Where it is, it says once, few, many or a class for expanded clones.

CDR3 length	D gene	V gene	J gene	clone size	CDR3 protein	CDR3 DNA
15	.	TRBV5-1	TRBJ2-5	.	CASSLTTGVQETQYF	TGCGCCAGCAGCTTGACCACGGGAGTACAAGAGACCCAGTACTTC
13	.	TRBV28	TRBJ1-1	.	CASSNIRVTEAFF	TGTGCCAGCAGCAACATCAGGGTCACTGAAGCTTTCTTT
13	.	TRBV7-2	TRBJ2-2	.	CASSLSASGELFF	TGTGCCAGCAGCTTAAGCGCGAGCGGGGAGCTGTTTTTT
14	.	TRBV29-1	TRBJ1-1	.	CSVEGSTVNTEAFF	TGCAGCGTTGAAGGCTCTACAGTGAACACTGAAGCTTTCTTT
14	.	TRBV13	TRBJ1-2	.	CASSEGDVNYGYTF	TGTGCCAGCAGCGAGGGGGATGTAAACTATGGCTACACCTTC
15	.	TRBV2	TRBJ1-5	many	CASVSGTDSNQPQHF	TGTGCCAGCGTATCCGGGACGGATAGCAATCAGCCCCAGCATTTT
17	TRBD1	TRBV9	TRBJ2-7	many	CASSTGTGGGGSYEQYF	TGTGCCAGCAGCACAGGGACAGGGGGCGGAGGGTCCTACGAGCAGTACTTC
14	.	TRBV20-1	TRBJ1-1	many	CSASFPGGYTEAFF	TGCAGTGCTAGCTTCCCTGGGGGTTACACTGAAGCTTTCTTT
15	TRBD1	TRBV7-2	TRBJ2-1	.	CASSRAGGQYNEQFF	TGTGCCAGCAGTCGAGCAGGGGGCCAGTACAATGAGCAGTTCTTC
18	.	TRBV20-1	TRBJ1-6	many	CSARGGVTSSSYNSPLHF	TGCAGTGCTAGAGGGGGGGTCACGTCGAGCTCCTATAATTCACCCCTCCACTTT
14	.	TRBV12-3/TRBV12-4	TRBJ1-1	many	CASSPTGYPTEAFF	TGTGCCAGCAGTCCTACAGGGTATCCCACTGAAGCTTTCTTT
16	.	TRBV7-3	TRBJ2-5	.	CASSALLRDGQETQYF	TGTGCCAGCAGTGCGCTACTCAGGGACGGCCAAGAGACCCAGTACTTC
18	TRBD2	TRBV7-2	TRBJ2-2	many	CASSHFGIAGGPAGELFF	TGTGCCAGCAGCCACTTCGGAATAGCGGGGGGGCCTGCCGGGGAGCTGTTTTTT
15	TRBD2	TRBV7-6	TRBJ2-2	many	CASSPSGGRVRELFF	TGTGCCAGCAGCCCAAGCGGGGGGCGAGTGAGGGAGCTGTTTTTT
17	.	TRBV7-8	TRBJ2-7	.	CASSNTRWGTGGYEQYF	TGTGCCAGCAGCAACACAAGGTGGGGGACTGGCGGATACGAGCAGTACTTC
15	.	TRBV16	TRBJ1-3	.	CASNGPPSSGNTIYF	TGTGCCAGCAATGGGCCCCCGAGCTCTGGAAACACCATATATTTT
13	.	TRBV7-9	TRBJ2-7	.	CASSFYASGEQYF	TGTGCCAGCAGCTTTTATGCTTCTGGTGAGCAGTACTTC
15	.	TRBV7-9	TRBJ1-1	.	CASSQGDRMNTEAFF	TGCGCCAGCAGCCAAGGAGACAGAATGAACACTGAAGCTTTCTTT
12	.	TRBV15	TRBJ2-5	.	CASSLEGQTQYF	TGTGCCAGCAGCCTAGAGGGGCAGACCCAGTACTTC
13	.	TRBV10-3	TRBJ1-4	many	CAISESIAEKLFF	TGTGCCATCAGTGAGTCGATAGCCGAAAAACTGTTTTTT
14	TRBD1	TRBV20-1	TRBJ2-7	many	CSARSGQGDDEQYF	TGCAGTGCTAGAAGCGGACAGGGGGACGACGAGCAGTACTTC
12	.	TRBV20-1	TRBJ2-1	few	CSASGLDNEQFF	TGCAGTGCTAGTGGACTTGACAATGAGCAGTTCTTC
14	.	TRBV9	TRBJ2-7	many	CASSVAQNRVEQYF	TGTGCCAGCAGCGTAGCCCAGAACAGGGTCGAGCAGTACTTC
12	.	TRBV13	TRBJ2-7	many	CASSTIEGPAYF	TGTGCCAGCAGCACGATCGAGGGACCAGCTTACTTC
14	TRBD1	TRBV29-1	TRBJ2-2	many	CSVTGVRSTGELFF	TGCAGCGTCACAGGGGTTCGTAGCACCGGGGAGCTGTTTTTT
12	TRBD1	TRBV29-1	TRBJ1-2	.	CSTQGALNGYTF	TGCAGTACCCAGGGGGCGCTTAACGGCTACACCTTC